This entry lists 28 T cell receptor beta chains sequenced from one sample in a study of patients and donors after allogeneic stem cell transplantation. Via MiXCR, TCRdb re-called the RT-PCR reads, giving one row per CDR3 protein. The sample has approximately 90,000 distinct CDR3 sequences, approximately 5.2% seen once; the top ten hold around 2.6%. Sequences were obtained from blood, either unsorted or a sorted T cell fraction (not recorded which). The receptors were gathered from a human donor who was either an allogeneic HSCT recipient or a stem cell or donor lymphocyte infusion donor (not recorded which). It is not recorded whose cells these are; they may come from a transplant donor.

CDR3 loop: CASSSDAPLQSPQHF. In nucleotides, the CDR3 is TGTGCCAGCAGTTCCGACGCCCCCCTCCAATCGCCCCAGCATTTT. The V call is TRBV6-5, the J call TRBJ1-5, with no clear D. Germline V gene data show CDR1 as MNHEY and CDR2 as SVGAGI. The CDR3 length is 15 residues. V was trimmed by 4 bases and J by 9 bases, leaving 19 bases between them.

This sequence joins TRBV5-6 and TRBJ2-7; TRBD1 is a possible D gene (5 bases). The CDR3 is 15 residues long. Trimming removed 0 bases at V and 3 bases at J, with 13 bases between. CDR1 and CDR2 from the germline V gene are SGHDT and YYEEEE. CDR3 amino acids: CASSLEIGAYYEQYF. The CDR3 DNA reads TGTGCCAGCAGCTTGGAGATAGGGGCTTACTACGAGCAGTACTTC.

Only a few counts were recorded for this clonotype. The chain joins TRBV6-1 to TRBJ2-2, with 7 nucleotides matching TRBD1. This CDR3 comprises 17 residues. V was clipped by 3 bases and J by 5 bases; unmatched bases: 12. The germline V gene has CDR1 MNHNS and CDR2 SASEGT. The CDR3 sequence is CASSEFLWTGRTGELFF. The CDR3 nucleotides read TGTGCCAGCAGTGAGTTCTTGTGGACAGGTAGAACCGGGGAGCTGTTTTTT.

In this sample, this clonotype turned up many times. J is TRBJ2-1 and V is TRBV6-1; D tentatively fits TRBD1 or TRBD2 (5 bases each). Germline V gene lookup returns CDR1 MNHNS and CDR2 SASEGT. The ends were cut back, 2 bases at V and 12 bases at J, with 14 bases in the middle. This CDR3 spans 13 amino acids. The CDR3 DNA sequence: TGTGCCAGCAGTGAATCGGGGCCCGCCAGGCAGTTCTTC. Protein: CASSESGPARQFF.

This clonotype was seen at least ten times. This chain's CDR3 is CASSVGRIYEQYF. As DNA, the CDR3 is TGTGCCAGCAGTGTTGGACGGATCTACGAGCAGTACTTC. The chain couples TRBV25-1 to TRBJ2-7; D remains ambiguous. This CDR3 is 13 amino acids long. Germline V gene data show CDR1 as MGHDK and CDR2 as SYGVNS. The V gene lost 4 bases and the J gene lost 3 bases, with 10 bases spanning the gap.

This clonotype was seen at least ten times. The chain links TRBV11-2 to TRBJ1-2; D not resolved. Trimming cost V 5 bases and J 1 base, with 8 bases left between them. The CDR3 consists of 13 residues. The germline gives CDR1 SGHAT, CDR2 FQNNGV. The CDR3 sequence: CASSPGSNYGYTF. The CDR3 DNA reads as TGTGCCAGCAGCCCCGGAAGTAACTATGGCTACACCTTC.

This chain links TRBV14 with TRBJ2-5; TRBD1 agrees at 7 bases. Germline CDR1 is SGHDN and CDR2 is FVKESK. This CDR3 comprises 13 residues. With 4 bases clipped from V and 6 bases from J, the junction kept 5 bases outside the gene matches. CDR3 protein: CASSPDRLKTQYF. The CDR3 DNA reads as TGTGCCAGCAGCCCGGACAGGTTGAAGACCCAGTACTTC.

This clonotype showed up just a few times. The chain carries TRBV2 and TRBJ2-1; D is possibly TRBD2 (6 bases). The CDR3 has 14 residues. Germline CDR1 and CDR2: SNHLY and FYNNEI. V lost 8 bases and J lost 1, with 12 bases in between. The CDR3 sequence: CASLSGTSYNEQFF. The DNA of the CDR3 is TGTGCCAGCCTCTCTGGGACTTCCTACAATGAGCAGTTCTTC.

This clonotype was recorded many times. The V and J genes are TRBV6-5 and TRBJ2-4; D possibly corresponds to TRBD2 (6 bases). CDR3 length: 15 residues. V lost 0 bases and J 6 bases, leaving 12 bases between the germline ends. CDR1 MNHEY and CDR2 SVGAGI come from the germline V gene. The CDR3 is CASSYSRERGNIQYF. The CDR3 DNA reads as TGTGCCAGCAGTTACTCCCGGGAGAGGGGAAACATTCAGTACTTC.

V and J are TRBV6-2 or TRBV6-3 and TRBJ2-7, with 8 positions matching TRBD1. Germline CDR1 reads MNHEY; CDR2 reads SVGEGT. The CDR3 spans 15 residues. V was clipped by 3 bases and J by 2 bases; unmatched bases: 6. CDR3: CASSYTTGGTYEQYF. CDR3 sequence (DNA): TGTGCCAGCAGTTATACCACAGGGGGGACCTACGAGCAGTACTTC.

This clonotype was picked up many times. The rearrangement links TRBV9 to TRBJ1-1, with D perhaps matching TRBD1 (6 bases). This CDR3 contains 15 residues. CDR1 is SGDLS, CDR2 YYNGEE, per germline. V shed 0 bases and J shed 0 bases, with 9 bases lying between them. The CDR3 loop reads CASSVVGDMNTEAFF. DNA for the CDR3: TGTGCCAGCAGCGTAGTAGGGGACATGAACACTGAAGCTTTCTTT.

The chain combines TRBV5-1 with TRBJ2-3, with 9 positions matching TRBD1. The germline CDR1 and CDR2 sequences are SGHRS and YFSETQ. The length of the CDR3 is 15 residues. J gave up 2 bases and V 0 bases, and 1 base lay outside the gene matches. The CDR3 coding sequence is TGCGCCAGCAGCTTGGGACAGGGGGACACAGATACGCAGTATTTT. It codes for CASSLGQGDTDTQYF. Complete variable domain (other parts from reference TRBV5-1 and TRBJ2-3): KAGVTQTPRYLIKTRGQQVTLSCSPISGHRSVSWYQQTPGQGLQFLFEYFSETQRNKGNFPGRFSGRQFSNSRSEMNVSTLELGDSALYLCASSLGQGDTDTQYFGPGTRLTVL.

Many counts were recorded for this clonotype. The J gene is TRBJ2-2, the V gene TRBV20-1, with D possibly matching TRBD2 (7 bases). This CDR3 comprises 14 residues. V was cut by 6 bases and J by 6 bases, with 17 bases left in between. Germline V lookup: CDR1 DFQATT, CDR2 SNEGSKA (reference sequence). Here the CDR3 reads CSAPPAGAAGELFF. Here the CDR3 DNA reads TGCAGTGCCCCTCCCGCGGGGGCGGCCGGGGAGCTGTTTTTT.

V usage is TRBV4-2 and J usage is TRBJ2-1; 10 bases match TRBD2. With V trimmed by 4 bases and J by 6 bases, 6 bases remained unmatched. Per the germline V gene, CDR1 is LGHNA and CDR2 is YNFKEQ. The CDR3 runs 15 residues. Here the CDR3 reads CASSRGLAELNEQFF. The CDR3 coding sequence is TGTGCCAGCAGCCGAGGACTAGCGGAGCTCAATGAGCAGTTCTTC.

J is TRBJ2-1 and V is TRBV4-2, with TRBD2 matching over 7 bases. CDR3 length: 16 residues. Germline assignment: CDR1 LGHNA and CDR2 YNFKEQ. The V gene end was trimmed by 3 bases and the J gene end by 4 bases; junction bases not matched to a gene: 9. CDR3 nucleotide sequence: TGTGCCAGCAGCCATGCTATCTTGGGGGGGTACAATGAGCAGTTCTTC. Its translation is CASSHAILGGYNEQFF.

This clonotype came up many times. The gene calls are TRBV28 and TRBJ1-2; D is possibly TRBD1 (5 bases). Trimming pared 7 bases from V and 0 bases from J, leaving 9 bases between. Germline V gene lookup returns CDR1 MDHEN and CDR2 SYDVKM. This CDR3 contains 13 residues. The CDR3 loop reads CASTPGTNYGYTF. CDR3 in DNA: TGTGCCAGCACCCCAGGGACTAACTATGGCTACACCTTC.

This clonotype was seen ten or more times. The rearrangement uses TRBV19 and TRBJ1-1; D may be TRBD1 (5 bases). Germline lookup yields CDR1 LNHDA and CDR2 SQIVND (reference sequence). Deletions cut 9 bases from V and 3 bases from J, with 14 bases between. This CDR3 is built from 13 residues. The CDR3 nucleotides read TGTGCCAGACTTGGGACTGCTGACACTGAAGCTTTCTTT. Translation: CARLGTADTEAFF. Drawing the rest from reference TRBV19 and TRBJ1-1, the complete variable domain is DGGITQSPKYLFRKEGQNVTLSCEQNLNHDAMYWYRQDPGQGLRLIYYSQIVNDFQKGDIAEGYSVSREKKESFPLTVTSAQKNPTAFYLCARLGTADTEAFFGQGTRLTVV.

This clonotype has at least ten counts. This sequence joins TRBV25-1 and TRBJ2-7; D call uncertain. V was trimmed by 4 bases and J by 2 bases, leaving 12 bases between them. The CDR3 consists of 14 residues. CDR1 is MGHDK and CDR2 is SYGVNS in the germline V gene. CDR3 coding DNA: TGTGCCAGCAGTGCGTCAATCCACCCCTACGAGCAGTACTTC. Protein product: CASSASIHPYEQYF.

This clonotype was seen a few times. The rearrangement links TRBV6-2 or TRBV6-3 to TRBJ1-5, with no clear D. The V end was cut by 6 bases, the J end by 7 bases, with 10 bases between. The CDR3 has 12 residues. In germline, CDR1 is MNHEY, CDR2 SVGEGT. The CDR3 nucleotides read TGTGCCAGCAGCAGCCTCGGGCAGCCCCAGCATTTT. The encoded protein is CASSSLGQPQHF.

This clonotype was seen a handful of times. The chain combines TRBV5-1 with TRBJ1-1; the D is unclear. V was cut by 0 bases and J by 1 base, with 19 bases left in between. The germline V gene has CDR1 SGHRS and CDR2 YFSETQ. The CDR3 spans 18 residues. CDR3 protein: CASSLEVLGIGRNTEAFF. CDR3 nucleotides: TGCGCCAGCAGCTTGGAGGTGTTGGGGATTGGAAGGAACACTGAAGCTTTCTTT.

This clonotype was seen ten or more times. The chain links TRBV29-1 to TRBJ1-1; TRBD1 is a possible D gene (5 bases). The germline gives CDR1 SQVTM, CDR2 ANQGSEA. This CDR3 has 14 amino acids. The ends were cut back, 0 bases at V and 6 bases at J, with 14 bases in the middle. The CDR3: CSVEERGLGAEAFF. The CDR3 DNA reads TGCAGCGTTGAAGAGAGGGGTCTAGGGGCTGAAGCTTTCTTT.

By share, this clonotype ranks as medium-sized. The chain uses TRBV5-6 and TRBJ2-5; tentative D call: TRBD1 (6 bases). This CDR3 comprises 13 residues. Germline V gene lookup returns CDR1 SGHDT and CDR2 YYEEEE. Trimming took off 6 bases at V and 0 bases at J, with 9 bases between the two ends. The DNA for the CDR3 is TGTGCCAGCACCCACAGGGACCAAGAGACCCAGTACTTC. Translation gives CASTHRDQETQYF.

This clonotype was observed at least ten times. One end of the junction is discordant with germline, which a read error may explain. The V and J genes are TRBV20-1 and TRBJ2-5; no reliable D call. Germline V CDR1 and CDR2: DFQATT, SNEGSKA (reference sequence). The CDR3 is 15 residues long. The CDR3 DNA follows: TGCAGGGCTATGGCCGACCCCCATAAAGAAGAGACCCAGTACTTC. It is translated as CRAMADPHKEETQYF.

This clonotype has at least ten counts. The chain employs TRBV29-1 and TRBJ1-2; the D gene is possibly TRBD1 (5 bases). Trimming shortened V by 6 bases and J by 5 bases, and 22 bases separated the two germline ends. There are 15 residues in the CDR3. CDR1 and CDR2 from the germline V gene are SQVTM and ANQGSEA. In nucleotides, the CDR3 is TGCAGCGTCCAAATAACAGGAGACTCAACTTATGGCTACACCTTC. Amino acid sequence: CSVQITGDSTYGYTF.

This clonotype has ten or more counts. CDR3 sequence: CASSRDIRYEQYF. The CDR3 DNA is TGTGCCAGCAGTCGGGACATCAGGTACGAGCAGTACTTC. The chain has TRBV12-3 or TRBV12-4 and TRBJ2-7; possibly TRBD1 for D (6 bases). This CDR3 is 13 amino acids long. Trimming took off 5 bases at V and 4 bases at J, with 12 bases between the two ends.

This clonotype was recorded at least ten times. The chain joins TRBV29-1 to TRBJ2-5; no clear D. Per germline, CDR1 SQVTM and CDR2 ANQGSEA. This CDR3 is built from 11 residues. Trimming removed 7 bases at V and 5 bases at J, with 11 bases between. The CDR3 DNA reads TGCAGCGGTAGGGCATCGGAGACCCAGTACTTC. Translating it yields CSGRASETQYF. Variable domain in full (rest from reference TRBV29-1 and TRBJ2-5): SAVISQKPSRDICQRGTSLTIQCQVDSQVTMMFWYRQQPGQSLTLIATANQGSEATYESGFVIDKFPISRPNLTFSTLTVSNMSPEDSSIYLCSGRASETQYFGPGTRLLVL.

This clonotype showed up many times. This sequence joins TRBV5-1 and TRBJ1-2, with no clear D. Germline CDR1 is SGHRS and CDR2 is YFSETQ. V was trimmed by 6 bases and J by 4 bases, leaving 16 bases between them. The CDR3 has 14 residues. The DNA of the CDR3 is TGCGCCAGCAAGGTCGTGACGGAGGCCTATGGCTACACCTTC. Amino acids: CASKVVTEAYGYTF.

This clonotype was observed at least ten times. The rearrangement links TRBV5-6 to TRBJ2-6; TRBD1 matches 8 bases. Trimming took 0 bases from V and 3 from J; bases not matched to a gene: 5. Looked up from germline, CDR1 is SGHDT and CDR2 is YYEEEE. This CDR3 region has 17 residues. CDR3 loop: CASSLGTGSFGANVLTF. The CDR3 nucleotides are TGTGCCAGCAGCTTGGGGACAGGGTCTTTTGGGGCCAACGTCCTGACTTTC.